The clone carrying this T cell receptor beta chain was counted at least ten times. Its antigen is unidentified. TCRdb re-derived calls from the 5' RACE reads in MiXCR, one entry per CDR3 protein. The sample has under 25,000 distinct CDR3 sequences; 9% to 10% are singletons. This record belongs to a study of spatial heterogeneity in lung cancer. Overall study context: The study consistently detected more beta-chain than alpha-chain sequences. Study-level results: Ubiquitous, expanded tumor-derived TCRs were more frequently observed in blood at resection than at follow-up.

V lost 6 bases and J lost 3, with 5 bases in between. The CDR3 length is 12 residues. Per the germline V gene, CDR1 is MNHEY and CDR2 is SVGEGT. Time point in this sample: blood at routine non-recurrence follow-up after resection. Extraction of whole RNA from tumor, nontumor lung or frozen PBMC preceded unsorted sequencing. The chain joins TRBV6-2 or TRBV6-3 to TRBJ2-2, with no clear D. This specimen was PBMCs, taken at follow-up. This sequence was found in a female donor with early-stage non-small cell lung cancer. CDR3 sequence: CASREDTGELFF. For the CDR3, the DNA is TGTGCCAGCAGGGAAGACACCGGGGAGCTGTTTTTT.